These T cell receptor beta chains were read from a single sample in a study of OX40 agonist ivuxolimab in advanced cancers. Libraries were prepared by immunoSEQ multiplex PCR; TCRdb keeps only in-frame clonotypes and omits some of them. The top ten clones hold 26% of a sample with 30,000 or so clones, approximately 89% of them seen once. The source material was CD4+ or CD8+ T cells sorted from blood, sampled in a trial of the OX40 agonist ivuxolimab. These receptors all stem from an adult with an advanced solid tumor such as melanoma, head and neck, liver or kidney cancer. Both conserved end residues are part of each CDR3. The order of the fields is V gene, clone size, D gene, J gene, CDR3 DNA, CDR3 protein. A D gene is named only where the DNA matches it firmly. Rows give clone size only sometimes, using once, few, many, or a class for an expanded clone.

v_call: TRBV10-1; clone_size: NA; d_call: NA; j_call: TRBJ2-3; cdr3_nt: TGCGCCAGCAGTGAGAATGGGAGAGAAGATACGCAGTATTTT; cdr3_aa: CASSENGREDTQYF
v_call: TRBV15; clone_size: NA; d_call: NA; j_call: TRBJ1-5; cdr3_nt: TGTGCCACCAGCAGTCTCGACAGCGGGTATCAGCCCCAGCATTTT; cdr3_aa: CATSSLDSGYQPQHF
v_call: TRBV27; clone_size: NA; d_call: NA; j_call: TRBJ2-1; cdr3_nt: TGTGCCAGCAGTAGCCTCATGATGGGGGTGGGGTTCTTC; cdr3_aa: CASSSLMMGVGFF
v_call: TRBV6-1; clone_size: NA; d_call: NA; j_call: TRBJ2-2; cdr3_nt: TGTGCCAGCAGTGACGACAGGCGATACACCGGGGAGCTGTTTTTT; cdr3_aa: CASSDDRRYTGELFF
v_call: TRBV6-1; clone_size: once; d_call: NA; j_call: TRBJ1-3; cdr3_nt: TGTGCCAGCAGTGCATGGGGGGTCGGAAACACCATATATTTT; cdr3_aa: CASSAWGVGNTIYF
v_call: TRBV7-9; clone_size: few; d_call: NA; j_call: TRBJ1-1; cdr3_nt: TGTGCCAGCAGCTTAGCAGGGGAAGCTTTCTTT; cdr3_aa: CASSLAGEAFF
v_call: TRBV19; clone_size: once; d_call: NA; j_call: TRBJ1-2; cdr3_nt: TGTGCCAGTAGTCCGGCCCTTTCACTCTATGGCTACACCTTC; cdr3_aa: CASSPALSLYGYTF
v_call: TRBV6-1; clone_size: NA; d_call: NA; j_call: TRBJ2-3; cdr3_nt: TGTGCCAGCAGGGACGGCGGGGATACGCAGTATTTT; cdr3_aa: CASRDGGDTQYF
v_call: TRBV27; clone_size: NA; d_call: NA; j_call: TRBJ2-7; cdr3_nt: TGTGCCAGCAGTTTATCTTGGGCTAGCCGTACCTACGAGCAGTACTTC; cdr3_aa: CASSLSWASRTYEQYF
v_call: TRBV2; clone_size: NA; d_call: NA; j_call: TRBJ2-5; cdr3_nt: TGTGCCAGCAGTGAAGTCGAAGAGACCCAGTACTTC; cdr3_aa: CASSEVEETQYF
v_call: TRBV28; clone_size: NA; d_call: NA; j_call: TRBJ2-7; cdr3_nt: TGTGCCAGCAAGGGGGACGGACCCTACGAGCAGTACTTC; cdr3_aa: CASKGDGPYEQYF
v_call: TRBV29-1; clone_size: NA; d_call: NA; j_call: TRBJ2-3; cdr3_nt: TGCAGCGTTGCACTAACCCTAACTAGCACAGATACGCAGTATTTT; cdr3_aa: CSVALTLTSTDTQYF
v_call: TRBV6-1; clone_size: NA; d_call: NA; j_call: TRBJ2-7; cdr3_nt: TGTGCCAGCAGTGAAACTGGGCTATCCTACGAGCAGTACTTC; cdr3_aa: CASSETGLSYEQYF
v_call: TRBV30; clone_size: NA; d_call: TRBD2; j_call: TRBJ2-1; cdr3_nt: TGTGCCTGGGGGAGGCGGGGGGACTACAATGAGCAGTTCTTC; cdr3_aa: CAWGRRGDYNEQFF
v_call: TRBV5-6; clone_size: NA; d_call: TRBD1; j_call: TRBJ1-2; cdr3_nt: TGTGCCAGCAGCTTGGTGGGACAGTCTATCTTTGGCTACACCTTC; cdr3_aa: CASSLVGQSIFGYTF
v_call: TRBV14; clone_size: NA; d_call: NA; j_call: TRBJ1-4; cdr3_nt: TGTGCCAGCAGCCAAGAGGACGGGCCCCGGTGGGGGGGAAAACTGTTTTTT; cdr3_aa: CASSQEDGPRWGGKLFF
v_call: TRBV27; clone_size: NA; d_call: NA; j_call: TRBJ2-5; cdr3_nt: TGTGCCAGCAGTTTAAGAGGGGGAGAGACCCAGTACTTC; cdr3_aa: CASSLRGGETQYF
v_call: TRBV6-4; clone_size: NA; d_call: NA; j_call: TRBJ2-1; cdr3_nt: TGTGCCAGCAGTTTGACAGGATACAATGAGCAGTTCTTC; cdr3_aa: CASSLTGYNEQFF
v_call: TRBV29-1; clone_size: NA; d_call: NA; j_call: TRBJ2-7; cdr3_nt: TGCAGCGTTGGGGGACCTTACGAGCAGTACTTC; cdr3_aa: CSVGGPYEQYF
v_call: TRBV19; clone_size: NA; d_call: NA; j_call: TRBJ2-7; cdr3_nt: TGTGCCAGTAGTATCTCCGGGAGCGGCTACGAGCAGTACTTC; cdr3_aa: CASSISGSGYEQYF
v_call: TRBV7-9; clone_size: NA; d_call: TRBD1; j_call: TRBJ1-1; cdr3_nt: TGTGCCAGCACCCTTTATGGGACAGCACCGATGAACACTGAAGCTTTCTTT; cdr3_aa: CASTLYGTAPMNTEAFF
v_call: TRBV7-9; clone_size: once; d_call: TRBD2; j_call: TRBJ2-3; cdr3_nt: TGTGCCAGCAGCCCGTCGGCGGGAGGGCAAGATACGCAGTATTTT; cdr3_aa: CASSPSAGGQDTQYF
v_call: TRBV28; clone_size: NA; d_call: TRBD1; j_call: TRBJ2-7; cdr3_nt: TGTGCCAGCAGTTCCCCTTCCCGGACAGGAGAGGGGGTGAGCTACGAGCAGTACTTC; cdr3_aa: CASSSPSRTGEGVSYEQYF
v_call: TRBV27; clone_size: NA; d_call: NA; j_call: TRBJ2-1; cdr3_nt: TGTGCCAGCAGTTCGAGCGGGACATACAATGAGCAGTTCTTC; cdr3_aa: CASSSSGTYNEQFF
v_call: TRBV18; clone_size: NA; d_call: TRBD1; j_call: TRBJ2-7; cdr3_nt: TGTGCCAGCTCTTCGGACAGGGAAGGGTGGGAGCAGTACTTC; cdr3_aa: CASSSDREGWEQYF
v_call: TRBV6-5; clone_size: NA; d_call: NA; j_call: TRBJ2-3; cdr3_nt: TGTGCCAGCAGTTACTTCGTTGGGTCACTAACGCAGTATTTT; cdr3_aa: CASSYFVGSLTQYF
v_call: TRBV28; clone_size: NA; d_call: NA; j_call: TRBJ2-7; cdr3_nt: TGTGCCAGCAGTTTTTCAGGGATCAACGCGCAGTACTTC; cdr3_aa: CASSFSGINAQYF
v_call: TRBV6-6; clone_size: NA; d_call: NA; j_call: TRBJ1-3; cdr3_nt: TGTGCCAGCAGTCAGGGGCACAGCTCTGGAAACACCATATATTTT; cdr3_aa: CASSQGHSSGNTIYF
v_call: TRBV19; clone_size: NA; d_call: NA; j_call: TRBJ1-5; cdr3_nt: TGTGCCGGGGGGGTAGGGTGGAGCAATCAGCCCCAGCATTTT; cdr3_aa: CAGGVGWSNQPQHF
v_call: TRBV9; clone_size: few; d_call: NA; j_call: TRBJ2-7; cdr3_nt: TGTGCCAGCGGGTCTGGAAGGAGATACGAGCAGTACTTC; cdr3_aa: CASGSGRRYEQYF
v_call: TRBV28; clone_size: NA; d_call: TRBD2; j_call: TRBJ2-2; cdr3_nt: TGTGCCAGCTCGGTAGCGGGAGTAGTGGCCGGGGAGCTGTTTTTT; cdr3_aa: CASSVAGVVAGELFF
v_call: TRBV25-1; clone_size: NA; d_call: TRBD2; j_call: TRBJ2-2; cdr3_nt: TGTGCTGCCAGCGGGGGGGAGCTAACCGGGGAGCTGTTTTTT; cdr3_aa: CAASGGELTGELFF
v_call: TRBV28; clone_size: few; d_call: NA; j_call: TRBJ2-7; cdr3_nt: TGTGCCAGCAGCCGGCCTTTGGGGGAGCAGTACTTC; cdr3_aa: CASSRPLGEQYF
v_call: TRBV19; clone_size: NA; d_call: NA; j_call: TRBJ2-7; cdr3_nt: TGTGCCAGTAGTGTCTCAGGGTCCCCCTCCTACGAGCAGTACTTC; cdr3_aa: CASSVSGSPSYEQYF
v_call: TRBV29-1; clone_size: NA; d_call: TRBD2; j_call: TRBJ2-5; cdr3_nt: TGCAGCGTTCGCGGGGGTTACCAAGAGACCCAGTACTTC; cdr3_aa: CSVRGGYQETQYF
v_call: TRBV7-6; clone_size: NA; d_call: TRBD2; j_call: TRBJ2-5; cdr3_nt: TGTGCCAGCAGCCCCAGTAGCGGGACCGAGACCCAGTACTTC; cdr3_aa: CASSPSSGTETQYF
v_call: TRBV2; clone_size: NA; d_call: NA; j_call: TRBJ2-7; cdr3_nt: TGTGCCAGCACCTTCTCCCAGATCGGGGGGCAGGGGCAGTACTTC; cdr3_aa: CASTFSQIGGQGQYF
v_call: TRBV5-4; clone_size: NA; d_call: NA; j_call: TRBJ2-7; cdr3_nt: TGTGCCAGCAGCTGGCGGGACGCCTCCTACGAGCAGTACTTC; cdr3_aa: CASSWRDASYEQYF
v_call: TRBV10-3; clone_size: NA; d_call: NA; j_call: TRBJ1-1; cdr3_nt: TGTGCCATCACTCAGGACTGGGTAGGTGAAGCTTTCTTT; cdr3_aa: CAITQDWVGEAFF
v_call: TRBV4-2; clone_size: NA; d_call: TRBD2; j_call: TRBJ2-4; cdr3_nt: TGTGCCAGCAGCCAAGAGGCTAGCGGGAAAACTTTTATTCAGTACTTC; cdr3_aa: CASSQEASGKTFIQYF
v_call: TRBV5-4; clone_size: few; d_call: NA; j_call: TRBJ1-1; cdr3_nt: TGTGCCAGCAGCTTGGTTCAGGGAGAGGACACTGAAGCTTTCTTT; cdr3_aa: CASSLVQGEDTEAFF
v_call: TRBV29-1; clone_size: NA; d_call: TRBD1; j_call: TRBJ1-2; cdr3_nt: TGCAGCGTTGAAGAGGAAGGGACAGGGTCCGGCTACACCTTC; cdr3_aa: CSVEEEGTGSGYTF
v_call: TRBV10-1; clone_size: few; d_call: TRBD2; j_call: TRBJ2-7; cdr3_nt: TGCGCCAGCAGTGGCCTAAGGGAGGGGATGTTCGACGAGCAGTACTTC; cdr3_aa: CASSGLREGMFDEQYF
v_call: TRBV5-6; clone_size: NA; d_call: NA; j_call: TRBJ1-2; cdr3_nt: TGTGCCAGCAGCTTGGAGTTCGGAATTGATGGCTACACCTTC; cdr3_aa: CASSLEFGIDGYTF
v_call: TRBV4-1; clone_size: NA; d_call: TRBD1; j_call: TRBJ2-1; cdr3_nt: TGCGCCAGCAGCCAAGATGGACAGGGCTACAATGAGCAGTTCTTC; cdr3_aa: CASSQDGQGYNEQFF
v_call: TRBV6-5; clone_size: NA; d_call: NA; j_call: TRBJ2-6; cdr3_nt: TGTGCCAGCAGTGTAAAGACAGCTGGGGCCAACGTCCTGACTTTC; cdr3_aa: CASSVKTAGANVLTF
v_call: TRBV7-8; clone_size: once; d_call: TRBD1; j_call: TRBJ1-4; cdr3_nt: TGTGCCAGCACCCTGGGTACAGGGGGGTTCAGTAGGGAAAAACTGTTTTTT; cdr3_aa: CASTLGTGGFSREKLFF
v_call: TRBV9; clone_size: NA; d_call: NA; j_call: TRBJ2-1; cdr3_nt: TGTGCCAGCAGCGTTAGCGGCACTTACAATGAGCAGTTCTTC; cdr3_aa: CASSVSGTYNEQFF
v_call: TRBV7-9; clone_size: NA; d_call: NA; j_call: TRBJ2-7; cdr3_nt: TGTGCCAGCAGCTTAGCTTCCCGGCCCGGGGACGAGCAGTACTTC; cdr3_aa: CASSLASRPGDEQYF
v_call: TRBV27; clone_size: NA; d_call: NA; j_call: TRBJ2-7; cdr3_nt: TGTGCCAGCAGTTTAGTCTCTGGGGGTTGGAACGAGCAGTACTTC; cdr3_aa: CASSLVSGGWNEQYF
v_call: TRBV10-2; clone_size: once; d_call: NA; j_call: TRBJ2-7; cdr3_nt: TGCGCCAGCGGATCAGGGTCCTCCTACGAGCAGTACTTC; cdr3_aa: CASGSGSSYEQYF
v_call: TRBV28; clone_size: NA; d_call: TRBD2; j_call: TRBJ2-2; cdr3_nt: TGTGCCAGCAGCCCTACGGGGGGGCCCTCCGGGGAGCTGTTTTTT; cdr3_aa: CASSPTGGPSGELFF
v_call: TRBV27; clone_size: once; d_call: TRBD2; j_call: TRBJ2-5; cdr3_nt: TGTGCCAGCAGTTCCTCCCAGGGACTAGCTGGGACCCAGTACTTC; cdr3_aa: CASSSSQGLAGTQYF
v_call: TRBV2; clone_size: NA; d_call: NA; j_call: TRBJ2-7; cdr3_nt: TGTGCCAGCAGGGCCTTCGGAGGGAACGTGCAGTACTTC; cdr3_aa: CASRAFGGNVQYF
v_call: TRBV27; clone_size: NA; d_call: TRBD1; j_call: TRBJ2-5; cdr3_nt: TGTGCCAGCAGCCGACTCCCCGGGACAGGGGGCGAAGAGACCCAGTACTTC; cdr3_aa: CASSRLPGTGGEETQYF
v_call: TRBV6-5; clone_size: NA; d_call: TRBD2; j_call: TRBJ2-7; cdr3_nt: TGTGCCAGCAGTTACTCGGGGAGGGCCCACGAGCAGTACTTC; cdr3_aa: CASSYSGRAHEQYF
v_call: TRBV12-5; clone_size: NA; d_call: NA; j_call: TRBJ1-2; cdr3_nt: TGTGCTAGTGGTTTGTACTGGGGTACCTCTTGGGGCTACACCTTC; cdr3_aa: CASGLYWGTSWGYTF